These 8 T cell receptor beta chains share one sample of origin, sequenced in a study of CD8 T cells in ankylosing spondylitis. From the 5' RACE reads, TCRdb called clonotypes with MiXCR, one entry per CDR3 protein. Among 470,000 or so distinct CDR3 sequences listed, 25% to 30% were seen once. Study results and limitations: A motif in TCR beta, a set of under ten highly homologous variants, appeared characteristic of ankylosing spondylitis blood.

Antigen specificity for these receptors is unknown. Specimen: blood, either unsorted or a sorted T cell fraction (not recorded which). All receptors derive from a male donor with ankylosing spondylitis.

This clonotype was counted at least ten times. The rearrangement uses TRBV20-1 and TRBJ2-7; 8 nucleotides align to TRBD1. Germline CDR1 reads DFQATT; CDR2 reads SNEGSKA (reference sequence). The CDR3 length is 15 residues. The chain's CDR3 is CNGFLDRVFSYEQYF. In nucleotides, the CDR3 is TGCAACGGCTTTCTGGACAGGGTTTTCTCCTACGAGCAGTACTTC.

As for this clonotype: An end of the junction differs from the germline gene, which may be a read error. The genes are TRBV7-9 and TRBJ1-6; TRBD1 might be the D (6 bases). The CDR3 extends over 16 amino acids. Germline V gives CDR1 SEHNR, CDR2 FQNEAQ (reference sequence). The CDR3 coding sequence is TGTGCTAGCAGCTTAGCAGGGGCAGGGCCTGATTCACCCCTCCACTTT. This codes for CASSLAGAGPDSPLHF.

This clonotype was counted ten times or more. This chain uses TRBV12-3 or TRBV12-4 with TRBJ2-2; weak D call: TRBD2 (6 bases). The CDR3 has 15 amino acids. Trimming took 3 bases from V and 0 from J, leaving 8 bases between them. This CDR3 reads CASSFGGSNTGELFF. As DNA, the CDR3 is TGTGCCAGCAGTTTCGGAGGGTCGAACACCGGGGAGCTGTTTTTT.

This clonotype turned up a few times. The chain has TRBV11-2 and TRBJ2-1; D gene unclear. CDR3 length: 13 residues. Trimming stripped 5 bases from V and 10 bases from J, with 15 bases between. The germline CDR1 and CDR2 sequences are SGHAT and FQNNGV. CDR3 protein: CASSPMYRDEQFF. The DNA of the CDR3 is TGTGCCAGCAGCCCGATGTATCGAGACGAGCAGTTCTTC.

This clonotype was detected only a few times. Compared with germline, one end of the junction differs, possibly owing to a read error. CDR3 nucleotide sequence: TGTGCCAGCAGCTTCGGGACAGGGAATCAGCCCCAGCATTTT. Translated: CASSFGTGNQPQHF. This chain joins TRBV5-1 and TRBJ1-5; 9 nucleotides agree with TRBD1. The germline CDR1 and CDR2 sequences are SGHRS and YFSETQ. This CDR3 comprises 14 residues.

This clonotype was detected a few times. The chain carries TRBV15 and TRBJ2-7; the match to TRBD2 covers 7 bases. Looked up from germline, CDR1 is LNHNV and CDR2 is YYDKDF (reference sequence). The CDR3 length is 15 residues. The V gene end was trimmed by 1 base and the J gene end by 4 bases; junction bases not matched to a gene: 7. The CDR3 DNA follows: TGTGCCACCAGCAGAGTTGGGAGGGAGGGGTACGAGCAGTACTTC. Residues: CATSRVGREGYEQYF.

The chain combines TRBV7-2 with TRBJ2-5; 7 nucleotides agree with TRBD2. From germline, CDR1 is SGHTA and CDR2 FQGNSA. The CDR3 loop spans 16 amino acids. Germline trimming cut 3 bases from V and 5 bases from J; bases unmatched to any gene: 12. The CDR3 is CASSLGLAAPWETQYF. CDR3 nucleotides: TGTGCCAGCAGCTTGGGGCTAGCGGCCCCCTGGGAGACCCAGTACTTC.

This clonotype was picked up a small number of times. The V and J genes are TRBV12-3 or TRBV12-4 and TRBJ1-6, with TRBD1 matching over 10 bases. The CDR3 runs 14 residues. J gave up 6 bases and V 6 bases, and 2 bases lay outside the gene matches. The CDR3 bases are TGTGCCAGCAGGGGGACAGGGGCTAATTCACCCCTCCACTTT. This gives the protein CASRGTGANSPLHF.